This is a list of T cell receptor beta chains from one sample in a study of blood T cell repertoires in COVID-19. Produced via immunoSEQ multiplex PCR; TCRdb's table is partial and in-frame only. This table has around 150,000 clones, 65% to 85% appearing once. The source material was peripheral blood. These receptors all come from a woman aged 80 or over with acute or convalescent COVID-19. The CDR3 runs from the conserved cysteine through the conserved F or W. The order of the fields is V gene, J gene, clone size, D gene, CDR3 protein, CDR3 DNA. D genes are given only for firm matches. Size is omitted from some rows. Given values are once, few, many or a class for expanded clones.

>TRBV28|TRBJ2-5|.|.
CASSFSTGSQETQYF
TGTGCCAGCAGTTTCTCCACAGGGTCCCAAGAGACCCAGTACTTC
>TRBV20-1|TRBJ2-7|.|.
CSASRGLYEQYF
TGCAGTGCTAGTCGCGGCCTCTACGAGCAGTACTTC
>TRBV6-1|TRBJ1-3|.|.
CASGAAGNTIYF
TGTGCCAGCGGGGCAGCTGGAAACACCATATATTTT
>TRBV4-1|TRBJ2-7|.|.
CASSQGTLRGYEQYF
TGCGCCAGCAGCCAAGGGACACTTCGAGGCTACGAGCAGTACTTC
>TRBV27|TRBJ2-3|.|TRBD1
CASSWTGTDTQYF
TGTGCCAGCAGTTGGACAGGGACAGATACGCAGTATTTT
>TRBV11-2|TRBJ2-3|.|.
CASSPRQGTDTQYF
TGTGCCAGCAGCCCCCGACAGGGCACAGATACGCAGTATTTT
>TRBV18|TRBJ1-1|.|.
CASSPSGGETEAFF
TGTGCCAGCTCACCGTCCGGGGGGGAGACTGAAGCTTTCTTT
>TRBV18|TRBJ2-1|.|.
CASSPQDGSNEQFF
TGTGCCAGCTCACCACAAGACGGGTCTAATGAGCAGTTCTTC
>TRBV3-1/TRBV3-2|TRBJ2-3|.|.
CASSQDPSGSGTDTQYF
TGTGCCAGCAGCCAAGATCCATCCGGGAGCGGCACAGATACGCAGTATTTT
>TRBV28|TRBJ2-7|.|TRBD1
CASSFQGAQSYEQYF
TGTGCCAGCAGTTTCCAGGGGGCCCAATCCTACGAGCAGTACTTC
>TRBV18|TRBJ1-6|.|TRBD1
CASSRDRVNSPLHF
TGTGCCAGCTCACGGGACAGGGTAAATTCACCCCTCCACTTT
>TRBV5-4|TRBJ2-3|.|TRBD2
CASSALAVSTDTQYF
TGTGCCAGCAGCGCACTAGCGGTTAGCACAGATACGCAGTATTTT
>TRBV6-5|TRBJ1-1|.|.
CASSYSSSGGDTEAFF
TGTGCCAGCAGTTACTCGTCTAGCGGGGGTGACACTGAAGCTTTCTTT
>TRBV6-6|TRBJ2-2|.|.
CASSRLVGGTGELFF
TGTGCCAGCAGTCGGCTGGTGGGGGGTACCGGGGAGCTGTTTTTT
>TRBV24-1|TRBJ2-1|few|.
CATSDARGGSYNEQFF
TGTGCCACCAGTGATGCTAGGGGGGGCTCCTACAATGAGCAGTTCTTC
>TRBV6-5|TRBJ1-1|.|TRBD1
CASRQTGDHTEAFF
TGTGCCAGCAGGCAAACAGGGGATCACACTGAAGCTTTCTTT
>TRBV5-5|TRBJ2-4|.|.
CASSLGGFQNIQYF
TGTGCCAGCAGCCTCGGGGGTTTCCAAAACATTCAGTACTTC
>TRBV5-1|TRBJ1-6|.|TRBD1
CASSLAEQGYNSPLHF
TGCGCCAGCAGCTTGGCCGAACAGGGGTATAATTCACCCCTCCACTTT
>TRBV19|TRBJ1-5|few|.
CASSMWRVSSGRPQHF
TGTGCCAGTAGTATGTGGAGGGTCAGTTCTGGTCGGCCCCAGCATTTT
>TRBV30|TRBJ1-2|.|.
CAWTGGYGYTF
TGTGCCTGGACGGGGGGATATGGCTACACCTTC
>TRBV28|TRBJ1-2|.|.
CASGIQGFHGYTF
TGTGCCAGCGGAATACAGGGATTCCATGGCTACACCTTC
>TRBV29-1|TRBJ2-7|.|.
CSVTGSYEQYF
TGCAGCGTTACAGGGAGCTACGAGCAGTACTTC
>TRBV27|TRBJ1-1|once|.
CASRTGIEAFF
TGTGCCAGCAGGACAGGAATCGAAGCTTTCTTT
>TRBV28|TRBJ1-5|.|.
CASRLGGAAPIQPQHF
TGTGCCAGCAGACTGGGAGGGGCAGCTCCAATTCAGCCCCAGCATTTT
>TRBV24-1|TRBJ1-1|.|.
CATSDGQNTEAFF
TGTGCCACCAGTGACGGACAGAACACTGAAGCTTTCTTT
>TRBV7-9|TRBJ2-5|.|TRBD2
CASSLASGSQETQYF
TGTGCCAGCAGCTTAGCTAGCGGGAGTCAAGAGACCCAGTACTTC
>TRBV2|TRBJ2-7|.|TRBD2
CASSAGLAVPAYEQYF
TGTGCCAGCAGTGCGGGCCTAGCGGTTCCTGCCTACGAGCAGTACTTC
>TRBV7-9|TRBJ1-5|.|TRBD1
CASSLQGADQPQHF
TGTGCCAGCAGCTTACAGGGGGCCGATCAGCCCCAGCATTTT
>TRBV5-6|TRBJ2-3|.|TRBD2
CASSLALAGALSTDTQYF
TGTGCCAGCAGCTTGGCACTAGCGGGGGCGTTAAGCACAGATACGCAGTATTTT
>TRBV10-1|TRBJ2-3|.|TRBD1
CASSYDREDTDTQYF
TGCGCCAGCAGCTACGACAGGGAAGACACAGATACGCAGTATTTT
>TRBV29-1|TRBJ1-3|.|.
CSVGAGNTIYF
TGCAGCGTTGGAGCTGGAAACACCATATATTTT
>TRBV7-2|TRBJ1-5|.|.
CASSLYGDSNQPQHF
TGTGCCAGCAGCTTATACGGGGATAGCAATCAGCCCCAGCATTTT
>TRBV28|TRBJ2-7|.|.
CASTGSYYEQYF
TGTGCCAGCACCGGGAGTTACTACGAGCAGTACTTC
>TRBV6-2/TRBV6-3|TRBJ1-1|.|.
CASSPQENTEAFF
TGTGCCAGCAGTCCCCAGGAGAACACTGAAGCTTTCTTT
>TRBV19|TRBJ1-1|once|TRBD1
CASTGLPGQGVFF
TGTGCCAGTACCGGTCTTCCGGGACAGGGGGTTTTCTTT
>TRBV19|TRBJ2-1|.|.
CASSIYRTSGNNEQFF
TGTGCCAGTAGTATCTACAGAACTTCGGGGAACAATGAGCAGTTCTTC
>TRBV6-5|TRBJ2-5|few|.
CASKWGGVQETQYF
TGTGCCAGCAAATGGGGCGGGGTCCAAGAGACCCAGTACTTC
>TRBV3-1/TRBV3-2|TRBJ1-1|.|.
CASTSLANTEAFF
TGTGCCAGCACCTCCCTAGCGAACACTGAAGCTTTCTTT
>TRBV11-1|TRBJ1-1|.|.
CASSFRGSTEAFF
TGTGCCAGCAGCTTCAGGGGTAGCACTGAAGCTTTCTTT
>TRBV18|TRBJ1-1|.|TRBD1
CASSPATGGSEAFF
TGTGCCAGCTCACCGGCGACAGGGGGCTCTGAAGCTTTCTTT
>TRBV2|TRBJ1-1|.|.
CARGRENTEAFF
TGTGCCAGGGGCAGAGAGAACACTGAAGCTTTCTTT
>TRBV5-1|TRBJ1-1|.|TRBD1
CASSGDRVKTEAFF
TGCGCCAGCAGCGGGGACAGAGTAAAAACTGAAGCTTTCTTT
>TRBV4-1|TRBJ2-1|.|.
CASSRAYEQFF
TGCGCCAGCAGCCGCGCGTACGAGCAGTTCTTC
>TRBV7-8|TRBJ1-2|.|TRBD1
CASSLAQGASGYTF
TGTGCCAGCAGCTTAGCGCAGGGGGCTAGTGGCTACACCTTC
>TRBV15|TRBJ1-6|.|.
CATSRDTHNSPLHF
TGTGCCACCAGCCGGGACACGCATAATTCACCCCTCCACTTT